Listed below are T cell receptor beta chains from one sample, sequenced in a study of blood T cell repertoires in COVID-19. Only in-frame clones appear in the TCRdb table, and some are missing; sequencing was by immunoSEQ multiplex PCR. The data hold some 54,000 clones, with about four fifths observed a single time. The material sequenced was peripheral blood. Source of these receptors: an elderly woman with COVID-19, enrolled during active disease. Each CDR3 is given with its conserved first and last residue. A D gene is named only where the DNA matches it firmly. Not all rows give a size; the values are once, few, many and, for expanded clones, a class.

j_call,d_call,clone_size,v_call,cdr3_aa,cdr3_nt
TRBJ2-7,.,.,TRBV7-9,CASRQDASYEQYF,TGTGCCAGCAGACAGGACGCCTCCTACGAGCAGTACTTC
TRBJ2-7,.,.,TRBV19,CASSIPGSEQYF,TGTGCCAGTAGTATTCCAGGGTCCGAGCAGTACTTC
TRBJ1-5,TRBD1,.,TRBV30,CAWNRGGNQPQHF,TGTGCCTGGAACAGGGGTGGCAATCAGCCCCAGCATTTT
TRBJ2-5,TRBD1,once,TRBV5-1,CASSFEMGQGRETQYF,TGCGCCAGCAGCTTTGAAATGGGACAGGGTAGGGAGACCCAGTACTTC
TRBJ2-2,TRBD2,.,TRBV7-9,CASSLAAGGSGTGELFF,TGTGCCAGCAGCTTAGCAGCGGGAGGTTCGGGAACCGGGGAGCTGTTTTTT
TRBJ2-6,TRBD2,once,TRBV2,CASNRRGRASGANVLTF,TGTGCCAGCAACCGACGGGGGAGGGCCTCTGGGGCCAACGTCCTGACTTTC
TRBJ1-2,.,once,TRBV10-3,CAISESDGRGSYGYTF,TGTGCCATCAGTGAGTCGGACGGAAGGGGAAGCTATGGCTACACCTTC
TRBJ1-5,.,.,TRBV7-8,CASSRTTGSRQPQHF,TGTGCCAGCAGCCGAACCACAGGGAGCAGACAGCCCCAGCATTTT
TRBJ2-7,TRBD2,few,TRBV6-5,CASIRMGGNYEQYF,TGTGCCAGCATACGGATGGGAGGGAACTACGAGCAGTACTTC
TRBJ1-2,.,.,TRBV5-1,CASSQGFLGGATSGYTF,TGCGCCAGCAGCCAAGGTTTTTTAGGAGGCGCGACGTCCGGCTACACCTTC
TRBJ2-3,TRBD1,.,TRBV11-3,CASSHRTGVDTQYF,TGTGCCAGCAGCCATCGGACAGGAGTAGATACGCAGTATTTT
TRBJ2-3,.,.,TRBV3-1/TRBV3-2,CASIQSGTDTQYF,TGTGCCAGCATACAGTCCGGCACAGATACGCAGTATTTT
TRBJ2-2,TRBD2,.,TRBV24-1,CATSDLVEREVGELFF,TGTGCCACCAGTGACCTAGTGGAGCGGGAGGTCGGGGAGCTGTTTTTT
TRBJ2-5,TRBD2,.,TRBV29-1,CSVVRLAGDQETQYF,TGCAGCGTTGTTCGACTAGCGGGTGACCAAGAGACCCAGTACTTC
TRBJ1-1,.,.,TRBV6-5,CASSYFGGTGVGAFF,TGTGCCAGCAGTTACTTCGGGGGAACGGGTGTCGGCGCTTTCTTT
TRBJ2-2,TRBD1,.,TRBV27,CASSTQGALTGELFF,TGTGCCAGCAGTACCCAGGGGGCGCTAACCGGGGAGCTGTTTTTT
TRBJ1-2,TRBD1,.,TRBV19,CASRADRVRYGYTF,TGTGCCAGTAGGGCGGACAGGGTCCGATATGGCTACACCTTC
TRBJ1-2,.,.,TRBV4-1,CASSQESLPGRERGGYTF,TGCGCCAGCAGCCAAGAATCTCTTCCCGGAAGGGAAAGGGGCGGCTACACCTTC
TRBJ2-2,.,.,TRBV30,CAWRTQGLGGELFF,TGTGCCTGGAGAACGCAGGGGCTTGGGGGGGAGCTGTTTTTT
TRBJ2-6,TRBD1,few,TRBV19,CASSTTGTASSGANVLTF,TGTGCCAGTAGTACTACCGGGACAGCCAGCTCTGGGGCCAACGTCCTGACTTTC
TRBJ1-2,.,.,TRBV19,CASSSGRIYGYTF,TGTGCCAGTAGCAGCGGACGGATTTATGGCTACACCTTC
TRBJ2-3,.,.,TRBV5-1,CASRRQASTDTQYF,TGCGCCAGCAGAAGACAGGCTAGCACAGATACGCAGTATTTT
TRBJ2-7,TRBD1,.,TRBV4-1,CASSPWDSYEQYF,TGCGCCAGCAGCCCCTGGGACAGCTACGAGCAGTACTTC
TRBJ2-2,.,.,TRBV2,CASSGATGLFF,TGTGCCAGCAGTGGGGCCACAGGGCTGTTTTTT
TRBJ2-7,.,.,TRBV6-6,CASSDQTGRTYEQYF,TGTGCCAGCAGTGACCAGACAGGAAGGACCTACGAGCAGTACTTC
TRBJ1-6,TRBD1,.,TRBV5-1,CASSQDRGHSPLHF,TGCGCCAGCAGCCAGGACAGGGGCCATTCACCCCTCCACTTT
TRBJ1-5,.,.,TRBV13,CASSLQGIGPQHF,TGTGCCAGCAGCTTACAGGGGATTGGGCCCCAGCATTTT
TRBJ2-7,.,.,TRBV20-1,CSASIRGAEQYF,TGCAGTGCTAGTATCCGGGGGGCCGAGCAGTACTTC
TRBJ2-1,.,once,TRBV4-1,CASSQPLDYRSSYNEQFF,TGCGCCAGCAGCCAACCCCTTGACTACCGGAGCTCCTACAATGAGCAGTTCTTC
TRBJ1-5,.,.,TRBV16,CASSQSGTPTWRAQHF,TGTGCCAGCAGCCAATCCGGGACACCGACTTGGAGAGCCCAGCATTTT
TRBJ2-3,TRBD2,.,TRBV7-2,CASRLAGGADTQYF,TGTGCCAGCCGACTAGCGGGAGGTGCCGATACGCAGTATTTT
TRBJ2-5,.,few,TRBV19,CASSTHRVKAQYF,TGTGCCAGTAGTACCCACAGGGTCAAGGCCCAGTACTTC
TRBJ1-5,TRBD1,.,TRBV19,CASTGTGNSNQPQHF,TGTGCCAGTACCGGGACAGGGAATAGCAATCAGCCCCAGCATTTT
TRBJ2-7,TRBD2,once,TRBV5-5,CASSRRRREVSYEQYF,TGTGCCAGCAGCCGACGCCGACGGGAGGTTTCCTACGAGCAGTACTTC
TRBJ1-1,.,.,TRBV2,CASSPGLEAFF,TGTGCCAGCAGCCCCGGACTTGAAGCTTTCTTT
TRBJ2-2,.,.,TRBV3-1/TRBV3-2,CASSQDTGYMTGELFF,TGTGCCAGCAGCCAAGACACAGGGTATATGACCGGGGAGCTGTTTTTT
TRBJ1-1,.,.,TRBV5-1,CASSQSGMQGTEAFF,TGCGCCAGCAGCCAGAGCGGAATGCAAGGCACTGAAGCTTTCTTT
TRBJ2-7,TRBD1,.,TRBV27,CASRRKTGTGGQYEQYF,TGTGCCAGCAGGAGAAAAACCGGGACAGGGGGCCAGTACGAGCAGTACTTC
TRBJ1-2,.,once,TRBV19,CASSMGEVANYGYTF,TGTGCCAGTAGTATGGGTGAGGTGGCTAACTATGGCTACACCTTC
TRBJ2-6,.,.,TRBV19,CASSIASGSGANVLTF,TGTGCCAGTAGTATAGCGTCAGGTTCTGGGGCCAACGTCCTGACTTTC
TRBJ2-3,TRBD2,few,TRBV2,CASSKTSGTDTQYF,TGTGCCAGCAGTAAGACTAGCGGGACAGATACGCAGTATTTT
TRBJ2-7,.,.,TRBV9,CASSDDPSGTYEQYF,TGTGCCAGCAGCGATGACCCCTCTGGGACTTACGAGCAGTACTTC
TRBJ1-5,TRBD1,.,TRBV5-1,CASSTAGQDREPQHF,TGCGCCAGCAGCACCGCGGGACAGGACCGTGAGCCCCAGCATTTT
TRBJ2-1,TRBD2,.,TRBV7-3,CASSLAGGPAEQFF,TGTGCCAGCAGCTTAGCGGGAGGGCCAGCTGAGCAGTTCTTC
TRBJ1-4,TRBD1,.,TRBV19,CASSVQGAWANEKLFF,TGTGCCAGTAGTGTACAGGGGGCCTGGGCTAATGAAAAACTGTTTTTT
TRBJ2-5,.,.,TRBV7-9,CASSTGQPQETQYF,TGTGCCAGCAGCACCGGACAGCCTCAAGAGACCCAGTACTTC
TRBJ1-5,TRBD1,.,TRBV20-1,CSAGGRGLEQPQHF,TGCAGTGCTGGTGGCAGGGGGCTGGAACAGCCCCAGCATTTT
TRBJ1-4,TRBD1,once,TRBV28,CASSRQGPTNEKLFF,TGTGCCAGCAGCCGACAGGGGCCAACTAATGAAAAACTGTTTTTT
TRBJ1-5,.,.,TRBV6-2/TRBV6-3,CASSYSRGGSNQPQHF,TGTGCCAGCAGTTACTCGAGGGGGGGAAGCAATCAGCCCCAGCATTTT
TRBJ1-2,.,.,TRBV29-1,CSVEEAGKAYGYTF,TGCAGCGTTGAAGAGGCAGGGAAGGCCTATGGCTACACCTTC
TRBJ1-2,.,once,TRBV28,CASRDSFNYGYTF,TGTGCCAGCAGGGACAGTTTTAACTATGGCTACACCTTC
TRBJ2-5,.,few,TRBV10-3,CAISGNQGPQETQYF,TGTGCCATCAGTGGAAACCAGGGGCCCCAAGAGACCCAGTACTTC
TRBJ2-2,.,.,TRBV27,CASSFWGAGELFF,TGTGCCAGCAGTTTCTGGGGGGCCGGGGAGCTGTTTTTT
TRBJ2-2,TRBD1,.,TRBV20-1,CSASKQGALTGELFF,TGCAGTGCTAGTAAACAGGGGGCTCTCACCGGGGAGCTGTTTTTT
TRBJ1-1,.,.,TRBV27,CASSLTPSTEAFF,TGTGCCAGCAGTTTAACCCCTAGCACTGAAGCTTTCTTT
TRBJ1-1,.,.,TRBV23-1,CASRRRENTEAFF,TGCGCCAGCAGAAGGAGGGAGAACACTGAAGCTTTCTTT
TRBJ2-7,TRBD2,.,TRBV28,CASSLAGGYEQYF,TGTGCCAGCAGCCTAGCGGGAGGTTACGAGCAGTACTTC
TRBJ1-2,.,.,TRBV7-8,CASSSFWEGNYGYTF,TGTGCCAGCAGCTCCTTCTGGGAGGGCAACTATGGCTACACCTTC
TRBJ2-2,TRBD1,once,TRBV18,CASSPGQGAPNTGELFF,TGTGCCAGCTCACCCGGACAGGGGGCACCCAACACCGGGGAGCTGTTTTTT